Below, 6 T cell receptor beta chains from the same sample are listed, as sequenced in a study of blood T cell repertoires in COVID-19. Some clones are missing from TCRdb's copy, which holds only in-frame ones; the method was immunoSEQ multiplex PCR. The top ten hold less than 20% of the sample, which has approximately 230,000 clones, 86% seen once. The specimen sequenced was PBMCs or T cells enriched from blood (not recorded which). Receptors were obtained from a man aged 18 to 29 who had recovered from COVID-19.

The genes are TRBV15 and TRBJ2-7; D is ambiguous. Germline CDR1 is LNHNV and CDR2 is YYDKDF (reference sequence). The V end was cut by 3 bases, the J end by 4 bases, with 4 bases between. The CDR3 is made up of 11 amino acids. CDR3 in DNA: TGTGCCACCAGCAGCATGTACGAGCAGTACTTC. This encodes CATSSMYEQYF.

This rearrangement joins TRBV27 to TRBJ1-1, with unresolved D. The CDR3 is made up of 13 amino acids. V lost 2 bases, J lost 1 base, and 5 bases lay in between. Germline assignment: CDR1 MNHEY and CDR2 SMNVEV (reference sequence). CDR3 bases: TGTGCCAGCAGTTTAAACAGGAACACTGAAGCTTTCTTT. It codes for CASSLNRNTEAFF.

The rearrangement uses TRBV5-6 and TRBJ1-6; TRBD1 matches 8 bases. The V segment lost 0 bases and the J segment 9 bases; nucleotides outside the gene matches: 5. This CDR3 has 15 amino acids. The germline V gene has CDR1 SGHDT and CDR2 YYEEEE. CDR3 amino acids: CASSLDNRGTSPLHF. The CDR3 DNA sequence: TGTGCCAGCAGCTTGGATAACAGGGGGACTTCACCCCTCCACTTT. Combining the CDR3 with reference TRBV5-6 and TRBJ1-6 gives the whole variable domain DAGVTQSPTHLIKTRGQQVTLRCSPKSGHDTVSWYQQALGQGPQFIFQYYEEEERQRGNFPDRFSGHQFPNYSSELNVNALLLGDSALYLCASSLDNRGTSPLHFGNGTRLTVT.

This chain uses TRBV27 with TRBJ2-2; TRBD2 might be the D (5 bases). Trimming removed 2 bases from V and 4 bases from J, with 8 bases in between. Germline CDR1 reads MNHEY; CDR2 reads SMNVEV (reference sequence). This CDR3 contains 14 residues. DNA for the CDR3: TGTGCCAGCAGTTTAAGCGGAAGCACCGGGGAGCTGTTTTTT. It encodes CASSLSGSTGELFF.

The gene calls are TRBV2 and TRBJ2-5; D unclear. The V and J ends lost 4 bases and 2 bases respectively, with 8 bases between them. Per the germline V gene, CDR1 is SNHLY and CDR2 is FYNNEI. This CDR3 has 13 amino acids. CDR3 amino acids: CASSGAWQETQYF. CDR3 coding DNA: TGTGCCAGCAGTGGGGCTTGGCAAGAGACCCAGTACTTC.

The chain uses TRBV4-1 and TRBJ2-1; maybe TRBD1 (6 bases). Trimming shortened V by 3 bases and J by 7 bases, and 10 bases separated the two germline ends. The germline V gene has CDR1 MGHRA and CDR2 YSYEKL. The CDR3 runs 13 residues. DNA for the CDR3: TGCGCCAGCAGCCATGTACAGGGAAATGAGCAGTTCTTC. Protein sequence: CASSHVQGNEQFF.